Listed here is a single T cell receptor (beta chain). The sample is drawn from a study of shared clonotypes between healthy human individuals. Assay: immunoSEQ multiplex PCR; the TCRdb copy retains only in-frame clones and omits some. The table records around 1,900,000 clones, approximately 92% of them present only once. Trimming left V 6 bases short and J 5 bases short, with 17 bases between. Germline V gives CDR1 MNHEY, CDR2 SMNVEV (reference sequence). There are 15 residues in the CDR3. Naive CD8 cells lacked CD45RO and underwent positive selection for CCR7, leaving out terminally differentiated effector memory CD45RA+ cells.

The chain employs TRBV27 and TRBJ1-5, with D perhaps TRBD1 (5 bases). Source material: naive CD8+ T cells from PBMCs. The TCR comes from a man aged 18 to 29 in good health. Some clones in this sample may be carry-over from other donors' samples. The CDR3 DNA reads TGTGCCAGCAGCAGGGCACCGGGGCGGTATCAGCCCCAGCATTTT. It yields the protein CASSRAPGRYQPQHF.